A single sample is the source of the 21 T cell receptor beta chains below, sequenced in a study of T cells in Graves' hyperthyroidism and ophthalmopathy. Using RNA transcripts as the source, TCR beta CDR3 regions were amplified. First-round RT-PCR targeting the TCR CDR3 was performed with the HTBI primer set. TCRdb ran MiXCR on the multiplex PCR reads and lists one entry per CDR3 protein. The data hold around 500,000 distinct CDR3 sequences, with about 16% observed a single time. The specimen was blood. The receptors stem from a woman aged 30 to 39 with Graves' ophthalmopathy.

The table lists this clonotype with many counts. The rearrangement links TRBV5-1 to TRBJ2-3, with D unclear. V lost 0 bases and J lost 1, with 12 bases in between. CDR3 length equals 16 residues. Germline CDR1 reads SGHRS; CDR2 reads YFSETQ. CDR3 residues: CASSLESIVGTDTQYF. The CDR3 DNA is TGCGCCAGCAGCTTGGAATCTATTGTTGGCACAGATACGCAGTATTTT.

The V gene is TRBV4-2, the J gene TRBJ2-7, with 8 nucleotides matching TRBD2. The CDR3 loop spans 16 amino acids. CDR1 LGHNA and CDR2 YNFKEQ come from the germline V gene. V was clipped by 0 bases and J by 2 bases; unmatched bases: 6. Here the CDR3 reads CASSQDRTSTTYEQYF. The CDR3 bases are TGTGCCAGCAGCCAAGATAGGACTAGCACTACCTACGAGCAGTACTTC.

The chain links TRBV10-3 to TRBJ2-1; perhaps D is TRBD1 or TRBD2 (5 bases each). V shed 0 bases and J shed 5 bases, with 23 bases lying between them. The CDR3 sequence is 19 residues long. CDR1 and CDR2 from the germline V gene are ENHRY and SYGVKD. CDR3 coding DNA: TGTGCCATCAGTGAGTCTGTTTCCGGACCCCGCAGAGGGGACAATGAGCAGTTCTTC. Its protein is CAISESVSGPRRGDNEQFF.

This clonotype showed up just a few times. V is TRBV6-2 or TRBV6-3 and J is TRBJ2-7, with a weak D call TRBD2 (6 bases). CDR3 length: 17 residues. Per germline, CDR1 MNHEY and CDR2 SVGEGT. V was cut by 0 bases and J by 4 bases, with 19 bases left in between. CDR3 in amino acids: CASSYSSWRRALYEQYF. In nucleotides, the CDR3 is TGTGCCAGCAGTTACTCGAGTTGGAGGAGGGCCCTATACGAGCAGTACTTC.

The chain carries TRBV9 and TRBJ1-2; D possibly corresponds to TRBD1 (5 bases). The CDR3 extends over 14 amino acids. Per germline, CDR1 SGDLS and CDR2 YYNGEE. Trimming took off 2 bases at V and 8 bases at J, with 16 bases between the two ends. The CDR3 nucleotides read TGTGCCAGCAGCGTCCTCGGGGGAGATCAGGGCTACACCTTC. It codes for CASSVLGGDQGYTF. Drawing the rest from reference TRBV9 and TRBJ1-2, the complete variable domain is DSGVTQTPKHLITATGQRVTLRCSPRSGDLSVYWYQQSLDQGLQFLIQYYNGEERAKGNILERFSAQQFPDLHSELNLSSLELGDSALYFCASSVLGGDQGYTFGSGTRLTVV.

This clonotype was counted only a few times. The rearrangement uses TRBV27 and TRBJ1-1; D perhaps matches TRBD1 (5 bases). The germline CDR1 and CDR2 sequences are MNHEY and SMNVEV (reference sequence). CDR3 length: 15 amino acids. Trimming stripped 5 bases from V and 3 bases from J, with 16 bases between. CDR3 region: CASSDGAPQDTEAFF. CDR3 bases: TGTGCCAGCAGTGACGGGGCTCCCCAGGACACTGAAGCTTTCTTT.

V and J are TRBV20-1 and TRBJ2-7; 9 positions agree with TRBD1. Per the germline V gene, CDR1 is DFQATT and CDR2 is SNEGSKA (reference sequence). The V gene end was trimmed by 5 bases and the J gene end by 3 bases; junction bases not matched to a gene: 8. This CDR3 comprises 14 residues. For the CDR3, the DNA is TGCAGTGCTGACATGACAGGGGGGCTCTACGAGCAGTACTTC. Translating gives CSADMTGGLYEQYF.

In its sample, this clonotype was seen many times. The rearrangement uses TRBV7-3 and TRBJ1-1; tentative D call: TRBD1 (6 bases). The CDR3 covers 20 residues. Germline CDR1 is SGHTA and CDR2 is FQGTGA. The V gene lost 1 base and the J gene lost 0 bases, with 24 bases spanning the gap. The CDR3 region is CASSLIIWYRDNGMNTEAFF. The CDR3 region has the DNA TGTGCCAGCAGCTTAATTATCTGGTACCGGGACAATGGCATGAACACTGAAGCTTTCTTT. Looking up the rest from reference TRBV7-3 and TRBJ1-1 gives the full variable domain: GAGVSQTPSNKVTEKGKYVELRCDPISGHTALYWYRQSLGQGPEFLIYFQGTGAADDSGLPNDRFFAVRPEGSVSTLKIQRTERGDSAVYLCASSLIIWYRDNGMNTEAFFGQGTRLTVV.

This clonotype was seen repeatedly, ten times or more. This CDR3 reads CASSLQGQGGQPQHF. DNA for the CDR3: TGCGCCAGCAGCTTGCAGGGACAGGGAGGACAGCCCCAGCATTTT. The chain employs TRBV5-1 and TRBJ1-5; 9 bases fit TRBD1. Germline V gene data show CDR1 as SGHRS and CDR2 as YFSETQ. This CDR3 is built from 15 residues. Trimming cost V 1 base and J 7 bases; bases outside gene matches: 6.

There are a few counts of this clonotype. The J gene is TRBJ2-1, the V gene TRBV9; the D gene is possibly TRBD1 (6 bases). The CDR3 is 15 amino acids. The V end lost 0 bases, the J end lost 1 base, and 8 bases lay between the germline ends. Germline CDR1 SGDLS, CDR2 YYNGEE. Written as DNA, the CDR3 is TGTGCCAGCAGCGTAGAGCAGGGGTCCTACAATGAGCAGTTCTTC. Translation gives CASSVEQGSYNEQFF. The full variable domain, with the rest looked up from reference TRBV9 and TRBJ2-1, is DSGVTQTPKHLITATGQRVTLRCSPRSGDLSVYWYQQSLDQGLQFLIQYYNGEERAKGNILERFSAQQFPDLHSELNLSSLELGDSALYFCASSVEQGSYNEQFFGPGTRLTVL.

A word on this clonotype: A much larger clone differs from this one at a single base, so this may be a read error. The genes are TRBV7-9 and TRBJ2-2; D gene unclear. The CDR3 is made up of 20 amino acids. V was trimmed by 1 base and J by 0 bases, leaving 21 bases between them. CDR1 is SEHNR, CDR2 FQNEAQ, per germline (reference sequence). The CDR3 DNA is TGTGCCAGCAGCTTAGAACCCAAGTTCCAAAATCCCGCGAACACCGGGGAGCTGTTTTTT. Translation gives CASSLEPKFQNPANTGELFF.

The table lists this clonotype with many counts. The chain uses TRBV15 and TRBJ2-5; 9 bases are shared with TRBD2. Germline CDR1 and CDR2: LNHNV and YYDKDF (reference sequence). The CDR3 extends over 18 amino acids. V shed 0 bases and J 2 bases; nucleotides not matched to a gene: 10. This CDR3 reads CATSRDTSASGEQETQYF. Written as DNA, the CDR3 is TGTGCCACCAGCAGAGATACCTCGGCTAGCGGGGAACAAGAGACCCAGTACTTC.

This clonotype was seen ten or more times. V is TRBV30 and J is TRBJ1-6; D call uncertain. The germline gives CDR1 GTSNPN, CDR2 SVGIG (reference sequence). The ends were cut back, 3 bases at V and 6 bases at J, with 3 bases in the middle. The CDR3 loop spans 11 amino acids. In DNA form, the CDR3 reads TGTGCCTGGAGCGGTAATTCACCCCTCCACTTT. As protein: CAWSGNSPLHF. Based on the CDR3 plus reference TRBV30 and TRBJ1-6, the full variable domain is SQTIHQWPATLVQPVGSPLSLECTVEGTSNPNLYWYRQAAGRGLQLLFYSVGIGQISSEVPQNLSASRPQDRQFILSSKKLLLSDSGFYLCAWSGNSPLHFGNGTRLTVT.

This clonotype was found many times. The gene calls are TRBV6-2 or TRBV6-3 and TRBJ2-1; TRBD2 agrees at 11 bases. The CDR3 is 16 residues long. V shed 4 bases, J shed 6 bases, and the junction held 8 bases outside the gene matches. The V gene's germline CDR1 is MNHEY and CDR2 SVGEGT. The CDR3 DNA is TGTGCCAGCAGTTCGCGAGGGACTAGCGGATCCAATGAGCAGTTCTTC. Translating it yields CASSSRGTSGSNEQFF.

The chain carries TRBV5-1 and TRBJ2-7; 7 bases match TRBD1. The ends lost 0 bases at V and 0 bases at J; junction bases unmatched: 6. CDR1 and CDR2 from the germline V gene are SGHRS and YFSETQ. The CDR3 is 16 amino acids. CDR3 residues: CASSLGNAGGSYEQYF. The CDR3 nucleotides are TGCGCCAGCAGCTTGGGCAACGCAGGGGGCTCCTACGAGCAGTACTTC.

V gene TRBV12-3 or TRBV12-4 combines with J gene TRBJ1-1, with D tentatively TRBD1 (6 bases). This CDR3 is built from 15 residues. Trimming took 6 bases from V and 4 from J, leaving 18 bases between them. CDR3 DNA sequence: TGTGCCAGCAGCTTAACGACAGGCCGGGGCACTGAAGCTTTCTTT. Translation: CASSLTTGRGTEAFF.

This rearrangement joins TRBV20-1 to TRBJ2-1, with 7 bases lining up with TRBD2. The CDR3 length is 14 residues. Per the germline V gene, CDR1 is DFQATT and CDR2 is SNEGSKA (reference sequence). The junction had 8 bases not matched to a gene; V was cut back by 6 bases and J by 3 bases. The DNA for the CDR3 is TGCAGTGCCTGGGCGGGAGAGGTCTACAATGAGCAGTTCTTC. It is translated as CSAWAGEVYNEQFF.

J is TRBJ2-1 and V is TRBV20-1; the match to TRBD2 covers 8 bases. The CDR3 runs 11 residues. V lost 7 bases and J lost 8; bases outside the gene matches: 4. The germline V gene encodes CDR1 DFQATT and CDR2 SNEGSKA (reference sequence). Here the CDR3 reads CSGTSPDEQFF. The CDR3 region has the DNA TGCAGTGGGACTAGCCCCGATGAGCAGTTCTTC.

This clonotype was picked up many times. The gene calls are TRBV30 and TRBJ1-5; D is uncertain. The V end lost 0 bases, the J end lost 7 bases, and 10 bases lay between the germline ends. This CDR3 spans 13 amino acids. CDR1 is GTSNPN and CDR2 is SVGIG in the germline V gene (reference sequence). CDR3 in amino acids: CAWSVMGTQPQHF. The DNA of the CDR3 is TGTGCCTGGAGTGTAATGGGCACCCAGCCCCAGCATTTT.

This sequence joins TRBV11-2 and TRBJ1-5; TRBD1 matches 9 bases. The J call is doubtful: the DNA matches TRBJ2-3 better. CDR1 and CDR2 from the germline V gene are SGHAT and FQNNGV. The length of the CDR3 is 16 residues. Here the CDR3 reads CASSLSGTGTYQPQYF. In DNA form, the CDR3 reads TGTGCCAGCAGCTTATCAGGGACAGGGACTTATCAGCCCCAGTATTTT.

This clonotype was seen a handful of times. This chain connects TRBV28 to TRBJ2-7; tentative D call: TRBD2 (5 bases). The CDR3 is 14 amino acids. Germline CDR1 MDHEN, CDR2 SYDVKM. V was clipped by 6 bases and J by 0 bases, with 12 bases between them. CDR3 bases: TGTGCCAGCAGAGGAGGCCCGAGCTCCTACGAGCAGTACTTC. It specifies CASRGGPSSYEQYF.